The rows below give T cell receptor beta chains drawn from one sample of a study of blood T cell repertoires in COVID-19. Repertoires were generated with immunoSEQ multiplex PCR, while TCRdb's copy carries only in-frame clones and drops some. The table shows fewer than 300,000 clones, with around four fifths occurring only once. The source material was peripheral blood. The receptors shown here come from a woman aged 65 to 85 with active or convalescent COVID-19. The conserved cysteine and the conserved F or W are not part of the CDR3 here. D genes are given only for firm matches.

>TRBV19|TRBD2|TRBJ2-3
ASSILAGAISTDTQY
>TRBV30|NA|TRBJ2-7
AWTLWKTGVGPDYYEQY
>TRBV3-1/TRBV3-2|NA|TRBJ2-6
ASSQGGGSGVLT
>TRBV20-1|NA|TRBJ2-7
SASGLRTGGQY
>TRBV7-9|NA|TRBJ2-2
ASSSGQRELF
>TRBV7-2|NA|TRBJ2-1
ASSRVRSYNEQF
>TRBV10-3|NA|TRBJ1-5
AIRGGTGEISNQPQH
>TRBV5-4|NA|TRBJ1-6
ASSRDTYNSPLH
>TRBV28|NA|TRBJ1-2
ASSLRFYGYT
>TRBV3-1/TRBV3-2|NA|TRBJ1-1
ASSQDINTEAF
>TRBV6-6|NA|TRBJ1-6
ASSREDSPLH
>TRBV7-2|TRBD1|TRBJ2-2
ASSPRTGGSGELF
>TRBV5-1|NA|TRBJ2-7
ASNFADYEQY
>TRBV5-1|TRBD2|TRBJ2-3
ASSLWASGTDTQY
>TRBV7-2|TRBD1|TRBJ1-1
ASSLVRGRTEAF
>TRBV5-8|TRBD1|TRBJ1-4
ASSLGGQGHEKLF
>TRBV12-3/TRBV12-4|NA|TRBJ2-7
ASSLVTYEQY
>TRBV7-2|NA|TRBJ1-2
ASSVEGVNYGYT
>TRBV5-1|NA|TRBJ2-1
ASSQIAVSSYNEQF
>TRBV5-4|NA|TRBJ1-1
ASSLDRRNSEAF
>TRBV24-1|NA|TRBJ2-7
ATSDGTRMH
>TRBV7-9|NA|TRBJ2-5
ASSLAGTAEGTQY
>TRBV7-9|TRBD1|TRBJ2-5
ASSLRTGGTETQY
>TRBV4-2|NA|TRBJ2-7
ASSPLGGGGAEEQY
>TRBV11-2|NA|TRBJ2-7
ASSLDRSRGGIYEQY
>TRBV28|TRBD1|TRBJ2-6
ASNTYGTGSLSGANVLT
>TRBV19|NA|TRBJ2-7
ASREQVFTYEQY
>TRBV11-2|TRBD2|TRBJ2-1
ASSARLAGGYNEQF
>TRBV6-5|NA|TRBJ1-5
ASSHRADQPQH
>TRBV25-1|NA|TRBJ2-5
ASSVAETQY
>TRBV19|TRBD1|TRBJ1-6
ASRPGTAYNSPLH
>TRBV24-1|TRBD1|TRBJ2-5
ATGTGGARGETQY
>TRBV7-2|NA|TRBJ1-1
ASSPQQGRGTEAF
>TRBV7-2|NA|TRBJ1-6
ASSFSPGSSYNSPLH
>TRBV28|TRBD1|TRBJ1-1
ASSLRPGQGLWKAF
>TRBV7-2|TRBD1|TRBJ1-1
ASSQGTGRYTEAF
>TRBV14|NA|TRBJ2-5
ASSRAVQETQY
>TRBV24-1|TRBD2|TRBJ2-1
ATSDSGLAVQGAYNEQF
>TRBV6-5|TRBD2|TRBJ2-4
ASSYSVAGGNIQY
>TRBV18|TRBD1|TRBJ1-2
ASSPNRGDYGYT
>TRBV30|NA|TRBJ2-7
AWSMLREQY
>TRBV6-2/TRBV6-3|NA|TRBJ1-4
ASSYPRGGLNEKLF
>TRBV5-1|TRBD1|TRBJ2-7
ASSKGQGYEQY
>TRBV27|TRBD1|TRBJ1-2
ASSVGQGVEGYT
>TRBV5-1|NA|TRBJ2-3
ASSFWEKGDTQY
>TRBV20-1|NA|TRBJ1-3
SASLRFGNTIY
>TRBV5-1|NA|TRBJ1-1
ASSLGGAETEAF
>TRBV12-3/TRBV12-4|NA|TRBJ1-1
ASSLGGATEAF
>TRBV7-9|NA|TRBJ2-3
ASSPPGISTDTQY
>TRBV3-1/TRBV3-2|TRBD2|TRBJ2-7
ASSPSGRDTYEQY
>TRBV10-1|NA|TRBJ2-2
ASSSSGTGELF
>TRBV7-2|TRBD2|TRBJ2-3
ASRAPASGLSYTQY
>TRBV7-8|NA|TRBJ2-1
ASSRVGGQF
>TRBV3-1/TRBV3-2|NA|TRBJ1-5
ASSPSRAGDQPQH
>TRBV6-6|TRBD1|TRBJ1-2
ASNLQGAHSGYT
>TRBV7-9|TRBD1|TRBJ1-3
ASSLIPGQGRNTIY
>TRBV28|TRBD1|TRBJ1-4
ASSRGRGEKLF
>TRBV7-9|TRBD1|TRBJ1-2
ASSLARWTGEGYT